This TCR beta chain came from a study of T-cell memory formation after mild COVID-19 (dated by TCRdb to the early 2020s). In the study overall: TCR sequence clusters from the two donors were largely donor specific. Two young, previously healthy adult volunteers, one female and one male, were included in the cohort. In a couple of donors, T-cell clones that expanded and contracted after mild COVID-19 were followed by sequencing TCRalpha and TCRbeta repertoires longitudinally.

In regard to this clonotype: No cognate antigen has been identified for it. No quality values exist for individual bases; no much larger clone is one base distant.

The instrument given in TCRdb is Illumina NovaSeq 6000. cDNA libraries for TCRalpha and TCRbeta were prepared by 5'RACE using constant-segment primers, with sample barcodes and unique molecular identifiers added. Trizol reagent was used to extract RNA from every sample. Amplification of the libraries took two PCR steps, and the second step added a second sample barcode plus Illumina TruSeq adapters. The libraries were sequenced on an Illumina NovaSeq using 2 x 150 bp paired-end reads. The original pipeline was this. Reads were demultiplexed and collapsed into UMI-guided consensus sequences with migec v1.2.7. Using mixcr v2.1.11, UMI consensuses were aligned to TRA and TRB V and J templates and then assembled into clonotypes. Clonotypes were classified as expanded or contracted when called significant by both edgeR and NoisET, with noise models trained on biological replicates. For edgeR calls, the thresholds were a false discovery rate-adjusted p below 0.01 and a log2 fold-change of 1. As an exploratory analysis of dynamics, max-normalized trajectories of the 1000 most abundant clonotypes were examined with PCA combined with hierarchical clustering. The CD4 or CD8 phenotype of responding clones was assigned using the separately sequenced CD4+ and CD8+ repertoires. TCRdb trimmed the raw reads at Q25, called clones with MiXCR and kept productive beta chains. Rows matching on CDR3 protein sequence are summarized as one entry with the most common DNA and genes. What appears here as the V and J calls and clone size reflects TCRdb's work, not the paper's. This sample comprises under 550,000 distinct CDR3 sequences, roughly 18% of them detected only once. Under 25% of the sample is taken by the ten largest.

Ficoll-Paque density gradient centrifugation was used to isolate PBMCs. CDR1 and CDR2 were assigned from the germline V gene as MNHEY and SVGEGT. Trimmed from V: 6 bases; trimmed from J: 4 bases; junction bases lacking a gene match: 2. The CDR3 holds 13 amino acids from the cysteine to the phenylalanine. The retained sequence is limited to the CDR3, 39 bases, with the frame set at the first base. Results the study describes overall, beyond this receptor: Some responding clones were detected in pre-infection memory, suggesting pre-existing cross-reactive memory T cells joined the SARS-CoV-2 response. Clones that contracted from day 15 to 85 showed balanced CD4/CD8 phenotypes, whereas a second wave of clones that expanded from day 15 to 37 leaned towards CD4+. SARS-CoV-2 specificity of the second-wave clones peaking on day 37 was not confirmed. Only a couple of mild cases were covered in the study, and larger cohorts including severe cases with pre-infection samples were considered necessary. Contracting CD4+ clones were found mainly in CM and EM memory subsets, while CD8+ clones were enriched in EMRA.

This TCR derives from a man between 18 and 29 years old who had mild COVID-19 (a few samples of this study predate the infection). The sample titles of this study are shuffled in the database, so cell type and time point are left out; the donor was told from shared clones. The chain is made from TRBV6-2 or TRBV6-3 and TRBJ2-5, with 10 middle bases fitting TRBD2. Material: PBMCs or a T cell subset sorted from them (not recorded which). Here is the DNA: TGTGCCAGCAGACTAGCGGGGCTAGAGACCCAGTACTTC. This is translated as CASRLAGLETQYF.